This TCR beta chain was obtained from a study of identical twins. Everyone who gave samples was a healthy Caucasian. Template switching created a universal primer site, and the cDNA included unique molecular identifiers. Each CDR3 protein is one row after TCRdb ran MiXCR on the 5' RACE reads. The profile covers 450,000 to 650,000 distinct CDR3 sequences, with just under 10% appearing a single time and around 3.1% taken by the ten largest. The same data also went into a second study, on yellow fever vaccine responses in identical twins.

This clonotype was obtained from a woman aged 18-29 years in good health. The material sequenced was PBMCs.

CDR3 nucleotide sequence: TGTGCCAGCAGTCTACAGGGGGCCGACAATTCACCCCTCCACTTT. Translation gives CASSLQGADNSPLHF. This chain connects TRBV6-5 to TRBJ1-6; 9 nucleotides align to TRBD1. V dropped 5 bases and J dropped 7; count of bases not matched to a gene: 6. Germline lookup yields CDR1 MNHEY and CDR2 SVGAGI. The CDR3 has 15 residues.